A single sample is the source of the 10 T cell receptor beta chains below, sequenced in a study of T-cell memory formation after mild COVID-19. MiXCR, applied by TCRdb to the 5' RACE reads, yields one record per CDR3 protein. In the table there are about 500,000 distinct CDR3 sequences, roughly 20% of which are singletons. Sample: PBMCs or a T cell subset sorted from them (not recorded which). The origin of the receptors is an adult woman who had mild COVID-19 (a few samples of this study predate the infection). Cell type and time point are not known.

This chain joins TRBV5-1 and TRBJ2-1, with 7 bases matching TRBD1. The CDR3 runs to 16 residues. Trimming cost V 2 bases and J 1 base; bases outside gene matches: 6. Germline CDR1 SGHRS, CDR2 YFSETQ. The CDR3 reads CASSLQGQHSYNEQFF. In DNA form, the CDR3 reads TGCGCCAGCAGCTTACAGGGGCAGCATTCCTACAATGAGCAGTTCTTC.

The sample holds a few counts of this clonotype. V is TRBV19 and J is TRBJ2-3; 11 bases agree with TRBD2. After removal of 1 base from V and 5 bases from J, the junction contained 5 bases not matched to a gene. The CDR3 has 16 amino acids. The germline V gene encodes CDR1 LNHDA and CDR2 SQIVND (reference sequence). This CDR3 reads CASSIVAGGRGDTQYF. CDR3 nucleotides: TGTGCCAGTAGTATAGTAGCGGGGGGGCGAGGAGATACGCAGTATTTT.

There are a few counts of this clonotype. The genes are TRBV5-1 and TRBJ2-2, with 8 bases fitting TRBD1. The V and J ends lost 3 bases and 3 bases, in that order; junction bases with no gene match: 1. This CDR3 region has 14 residues. From germline, CDR1 is SGHRS and CDR2 YFSETQ. CDR3 DNA sequence: TGCGCCAGCAGCTCGACAGGGGACACCGGGGAGCTGTTTTTT. It yields the protein CASSSTGDTGELFF.

The J gene is TRBJ1-2, the V gene TRBV20-1; the D is unclear. The V gene's germline CDR1 is DFQATT and CDR2 SNEGSKA (reference sequence). The CDR3 is 13 amino acids. V was clipped by 1 base and J by 3 bases, with 9 bases between them. Here the CDR3 DNA reads TGCAGTGCTAGAGGGCTTCTCGACTATGGCTACACCTTC. Translated: CSARGLLDYGYTF.

The gene calls are TRBV19 and TRBJ2-5, with D unclear. This CDR3 comprises 13 residues. Germline V gene sequence: CDR1 LNHDA, CDR2 SQIVND (reference sequence). V gave up 0 bases and J gave up 4 bases, with 6 bases separating them. The chain's CDR3 is CASSIDAGETQYF. The CDR3 DNA sequence: TGTGCCAGTAGTATAGATGCCGGAGAGACCCAGTACTTC.

This clonotype was recorded a few times. V and J are TRBV10-3 and TRBJ1-2; 7 bases fit TRBD1. The CDR3 totals 14 residues. Per germline, CDR1 ENHRY and CDR2 SYGVKD. The V gene end was trimmed by 2 bases and the J gene end by 6 bases; junction bases not matched to a gene: 6. The CDR3 nucleotides read TGTGCCATCAGTGAGAAGGGGGCGATAGATGGCTACACCTTC. Amino acids: CAISEKGAIDGYTF.

The V gene is TRBV5-1, the J gene TRBJ2-2; unclear D gene. CDR1 SGHRS and CDR2 YFSETQ come from the germline V gene. CDR3 length: 11 amino acids. Trimming took 2 bases from V and 9 from J, leaving 5 bases between them. The CDR3 reads CASSFQRELFF. The CDR3 coding sequence is TGCGCCAGCAGCTTCCAGAGGGAGCTGTTTTTT.

The chain has TRBV20-1 and TRBJ2-7; a weak D match, TRBD2 (7 bases). CDR1 DFQATT and CDR2 SNEGSKA come from the germline V gene (reference sequence). CDR3 length: 15 amino acids. V gave up 5 bases and J gave up 1 base, with 18 bases separating them. CDR3 sequence: CSAGRATGRSYEQYF. CDR3 bases: TGCAGTGCTGGGAGGGCTACAGGGCGGTCCTACGAGCAGTACTTC.

The V and J genes are TRBV7-9 and TRBJ2-7; D is undetermined. Per germline, CDR1 SEHNR and CDR2 FQNEAQ (reference sequence). There are 13 residues in the CDR3. The V end was cut by 5 bases, the J end by 3 bases, with 11 bases between. The CDR3, as DNA: TGTGCCAGCAGCCCCGGCTACTACTACGAGCAGTACTTC. Amino acid sequence: CASSPGYYYEQYF.

This clonotype was detected only a few times. The rearrangement joins TRBV4-3 to TRBJ2-7, with 10 nucleotides matching TRBD1. Germline V gene data show CDR1 as LGHNA and CDR2 as YSLEER. Unmatched junction bases numbered 2, after V lost 3 bases and J lost 3 bases. The CDR3 totals 14 residues. The CDR3 DNA reads TGCGCCAGCAGCCACGGACAGGGGGGCTACGAGCAGTACTTC. Translating gives CASSHGQGGYEQYF.